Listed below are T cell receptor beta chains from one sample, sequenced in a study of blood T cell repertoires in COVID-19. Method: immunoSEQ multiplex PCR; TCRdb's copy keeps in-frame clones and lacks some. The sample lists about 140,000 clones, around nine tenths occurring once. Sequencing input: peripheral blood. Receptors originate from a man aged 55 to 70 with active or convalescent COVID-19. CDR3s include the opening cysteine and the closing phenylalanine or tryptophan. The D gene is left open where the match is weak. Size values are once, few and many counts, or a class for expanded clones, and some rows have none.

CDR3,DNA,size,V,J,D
CASSQERGDTQYF,TGCGCCAGCAGCCAAGAACGGGGAGATACGCAGTATTTT,NA,TRBV4-1,TRBJ2-3,NA
CASSPAGGGNEQYF,TGTGCCAGCTCCCCGGCGGGGGGCGGAAACGAGCAGTACTTC,NA,TRBV2,TRBJ2-7,TRBD2
CASSSRGSSYNEQFF,TGTGCCAGCAGCTCCCGGGGGAGCTCCTACAATGAGCAGTTCTTC,NA,TRBV7-9,TRBJ2-1,NA
CASRETASSNQPQHF,TGCGCCAGCAGGGAGACAGCGAGCAGCAATCAGCCCCAGCATTTT,NA,TRBV5-1,TRBJ1-5,NA
CASTDRAGGSYEQYF,TGTGCCAGCACTGATCGGGCGGGGGGTTCCTACGAGCAGTACTTC,once,TRBV7-2,TRBJ2-7,TRBD2
CASSLVRGGNNEQFF,TGTGCCAGCAGCTTGGTTCGGGGGGGTAACAATGAGCAGTTCTTC,NA,TRBV7-9,TRBJ2-1,TRBD2
CASGGGLNEKLFF,TGTGCCAGCGGCGGGGGTCTCAATGAAAAACTGTTTTTT,few,TRBV7-9,TRBJ1-4,NA
CATSDQNQGPGYTF,TGTGCCACCAGTGATCAGAACCAGGGGCCTGGCTACACCTTC,NA,TRBV24-1,TRBJ1-2,NA
CAISVGLGAETQYF,TGTGCCATCAGTGTTGGGCTGGGGGCAGAGACCCAGTACTTC,NA,TRBV10-3,TRBJ2-5,NA
CASSPGTENSPLHF,TGCGCCAGCAGCCCCGGGACAGAAAATTCACCCCTCCACTTT,NA,TRBV5-1,TRBJ1-6,TRBD1
CASSLVGQGVNTEAFF,TGCGCCAGCAGCTTGGTGGGGCAGGGGGTGAACACTGAAGCTTTCTTT,NA,TRBV5-1,TRBJ1-1,TRBD1
CAWSGGLGWNYEQYF,TGTGCCTGGAGTGGGGGGCTCGGGTGGAACTACGAGCAGTACTTC,NA,TRBV30,TRBJ2-7,NA
CASSPGGKDSPLHF,TGTGCCAGCTCCCCGGGCGGGAAGGATTCACCCCTCCACTTT,NA,TRBV2,TRBJ1-6,NA
CASSSGLGQGENIQYF,TGTGCCAGCAGCTCGGGCCTGGGACAGGGGGAAAACATTCAGTACTTC,NA,TRBV11-2,TRBJ2-4,TRBD1
CASSLDDLRRETQYF,TGCGCCAGCAGCTTGGACGACTTGCGAAGGGAGACCCAGTACTTC,NA,TRBV5-1,TRBJ2-5,NA
CASSLWALASGGRTDTQYF,TGTGCCAGCAGTTTATGGGCCCTCGCCAGCGGGGGCCGCACAGATACGCAGTATTTT,NA,TRBV28,TRBJ2-3,TRBD2
CALSTGVGPDTQYF,TGTGCCTTATCCACGGGAGTAGGACCAGATACGCAGTATTTT,NA,TRBV10-3,TRBJ2-3,NA
CASSEIGESNSPLHF,TGTGCCAGCAGTGAGATCGGGGAAAGTAATTCACCCCTCCACTTT,NA,TRBV2,TRBJ1-6,NA
CSARSPGTSGYNEQFF,TGCAGCGCCCGATCCCCCGGGACTAGCGGGTACAATGAGCAGTTCTTC,NA,TRBV29-1,TRBJ2-1,TRBD2
CASSPGGREQYF,TGTGCCAGCAGCCCGGGAGGTCGCGAGCAGTACTTC,NA,TRBV7-8,TRBJ2-7,TRBD2
CASSRRFAGSEQFF,TGTGCCAGCAGCCGCAGATTTGCGGGGAGTGAGCAGTTCTTC,once,TRBV7-9,TRBJ2-1,NA
CASSSHLGHGTDTQYF,TGTGCCAGCAGCAGCCACCTCGGACATGGCACAGATACGCAGTATTTT,once,TRBV7-6,TRBJ2-3,NA
CASSDTTGNTEAFF,TGCGCCAGCAGTGACACGACGGGGAACACTGAAGCTTTCTTT,NA,TRBV10-2,TRBJ1-1,NA
CASSWSTSGGRETQYF,TGTGCCAGCAGCTGGTCGACTAGCGGGGGGCGTGAGACCCAGTACTTC,NA,TRBV5-4,TRBJ2-5,TRBD2
CASLGQGLYEQYF,TGTGCCAGCTTGGGACAGGGGCTCTACGAGCAGTACTTC,NA,TRBV2,TRBJ2-7,TRBD1
CASRSTGQSQETQYF,TGCGCCAGCAGGTCTACAGGGCAATCCCAAGAGACCCAGTACTTC,NA,TRBV5-1,TRBJ2-5,NA
CASSQGVDADTQYF,TGTGCCAGCTCACAGGGAGTTGACGCAGATACGCAGTATTTT,few,TRBV18,TRBJ2-3,NA
CASIPRGAATNYGYTF,TGTGCCAGCATCCCTCGGGGGGCGGCGACTAACTATGGCTACACCTTC,NA,TRBV2,TRBJ1-2,NA
CASSLGVTGDGYTF,TGTGCCAGCAGCTTAGGAGTCACGGGGGATGGCTACACCTTC,NA,TRBV7-9,TRBJ1-2,NA
CASSLRRGVETQYF,TGTGCCAGCAGCCTCCGACGGGGGGTTGAGACCCAGTACTTC,NA,TRBV3-1/TRBV3-2,TRBJ2-5,TRBD2
CASRHQGQSAQETQYF,TGTGCCAGCAGACATCAGGGGCAGAGCGCCCAAGAGACCCAGTACTTC,NA,TRBV21-1,TRBJ2-5,NA
CASSQRSAGGPTNEQFF,TGTGCCAGCAGCCAACGTTCAGCGGGAGGGCCGACCAATGAGCAGTTCTTC,NA,TRBV3-1/TRBV3-2,TRBJ2-1,TRBD2
CARGYRGYGYTF,TGCGCCAGGGGATACAGGGGCTATGGCTACACCTTC,NA,TRBV10-1,TRBJ1-2,TRBD1
CASSLGGQIYEQYF,TGTGCCAGCAGCTTAGGGGGACAGATCTACGAGCAGTACTTC,NA,TRBV7-9,TRBJ2-7,TRBD1
CASSYPGGGYEKLFF,TGTGCCAGCAGTTACCCAGGGGGCGGATACGAAAAACTGTTTTTT,NA,TRBV6-2/TRBV6-3,TRBJ1-4,TRBD1
CASSPKVPADYEQYF,TGTGCCAGCTCACCAAAAGTCCCAGCGGACTACGAGCAGTACTTC,NA,TRBV18,TRBJ2-7,NA
CATSRARGLSTDTQYF,TGTGCCACCAGCAGAGCGCGGGGGTTGTCGACAGATACGCAGTATTTT,NA,TRBV15,TRBJ2-3,TRBD2
CSVETGTGATYNEQFF,TGCAGCGTTGAAACGGGGACAGGGGCGACCTACAATGAGCAGTTCTTC,NA,TRBV29-1,TRBJ2-1,TRBD1
CASSDMTGDIYAQYF,TGTGCCAGCAGTGACATGACAGGGGATATCTACGCGCAGTACTTC,NA,TRBV2,TRBJ2-7,TRBD1
CASSFRTGKETQYF,TGTGCCAGCAGCTTTAGGACAGGGAAAGAGACCCAGTACTTC,once,TRBV7-2,TRBJ2-5,TRBD1
CASSLGGRGETQYF,TGCGCCAGCAGCTTGGGTGGCAGGGGGGAAACCCAGTACTTC,NA,TRBV5-1,TRBJ2-5,NA
CASSGRQINYGYTF,TGTGCCAGCAGCGGTCGACAGATTAACTATGGCTACACCTTC,NA,TRBV7-2,TRBJ1-2,NA
CASRPTGLGSPLHF,TGTGCCAGCAGACCGACAGGGCTCGGATCACCCCTCCACTTT,once,TRBV3-1/TRBV3-2,TRBJ1-6,TRBD1
CASSRELGNQPQHF,TGTGCCAGCTCAAGGGAGTTGGGCAATCAGCCCCAGCATTTT,NA,TRBV18,TRBJ1-5,NA
CASSISWTGLMNTEAFF,TGTGCCAGTAGTATATCATGGACAGGGCTCATGAACACTGAAGCTTTCTTT,NA,TRBV19,TRBJ1-1,TRBD1